The present T cell receptor beta chain was sequenced within a study of blood T cell repertoires in COVID-19. Overall study context: Italy, Spain and the United States were the sources of the convalescent and acute COVID-19 samples. T cells, B-cell-depleted T cells, or PBMCs supplied cDNA or gDNA.

Trimming took 2 bases from V and 1 from J, leaving 13 bases between them. This CDR3 has 15 amino acids. Germline CDR1 SGHNT, CDR2 YYREEE (reference sequence). Sequenced by immunoSEQ multiplex PCR; TCRdb stores in-frame clones only, minus some. The sample includes about 64,000 clones, 85% to 90% of them seen just once. The chain is built from TRBV5-4 and TRBJ2-7; TRBD1 is a possible D gene (6 bases). The sample consisted of peripheral blood. The source is a man in his fifties with active COVID-19. The CDR3 region is CASSFTGTLSYEQYF. DNA of the CDR3: TGTGCCAGCAGCTTTACCGGGACACTATCCTACGAGCAGTACTTC.